The next 32 T cell receptor beta chains were all read from a single sample in a study of T-cell memory formation after mild COVID-19. TCRdb called the 5' RACE reads again in MiXCR, with one record for every CDR3 protein. The sample contains under 300,000 distinct CDR3 sequences, about 17% of which appear only once. The sequenced material came from PBMCs or a T cell subset sorted from them (not recorded which). The receptor source for this set is a man between 18 and 29 years old who had mild COVID-19 (a few samples of this study predate the infection). Cell type and time point are not known.

This clonotype was recorded many times. The chain joins TRBV5-1 to TRBJ2-3; TRBD1 agrees at 10 bases. CDR1 is SGHRS, CDR2 YFSETQ, per germline. This CDR3 is built from 16 residues. The V segment lost 1 base and the J segment 1 base; nucleotides outside the gene matches: 3. The CDR3 here is CASSLWGTGGTDTQYF. The CDR3 coding sequence is TGCGCCAGCAGCTTGTGGGGGACAGGGGGCACAGATACGCAGTATTTT.

This clonotype was recorded many times. The rearrangement links TRBV7-2 to TRBJ2-3; D unresolved. V was cut by 0 bases and J by 2 bases, with 3 bases left in between. The germline V gene has CDR1 SGHTA and CDR2 FQGNSA. The CDR3 sequence is 13 residues long. This chain's CDR3 is CASSLAYTDTQYF. The CDR3 DNA sequence: TGTGCCAGCAGCTTAGCCTACACAGATACGCAGTATTTT.

This clonotype was observed a few times. The chain combines TRBV5-1 with TRBJ2-4; TRBD2 agrees at 7 bases. Germline values: CDR1 SGHRS, CDR2 YFSETQ. The CDR3 is 13 residues long. Germline trimming cut 3 bases from V and 7 bases from J; bases unmatched to any gene: 4. The DNA of the CDR3 is TGCGCCAGCAGCTCGCCGGGAGGCAACATTCAGTACTTC. Translated: CASSSPGGNIQYF. Filled out from reference TRBV5-1 and TRBJ2-4, the complete variable domain reads KAGVTQTPRYLIKTRGQQVTLSCSPISGHRSVSWYQQTPGQGLQFLFEYFSETQRNKGNFPGRFSGRQFSNSRSEMNVSTLELGDSALYLCASSSPGGNIQYFGAGTRLSVL.

The chain employs TRBV2 and TRBJ2-3, with a possible D match to TRBD2 (6 bases). The CDR3 covers 13 residues. V lost 8 bases and J lost 4, with 13 bases in between. Germline-derived CDR1 and CDR2 are SNHLY and FYNNEI. The DNA for the CDR3 is TGTGCCAGCCGGTTAGGGACTCCAGATACGCAGTATTTT. Translated: CASRLGTPDTQYF.

The CDR3 region has the DNA TGCAGTGCTAGAGCCCTCCGGGACAGGGGATACGAGCAGTACGTC. As protein: CSARALRDRGYEQYV. V usage is TRBV20-1 and J usage is TRBJ2-7; 10 bases fit TRBD1. Germline V gene data show CDR1 as DFQATT and CDR2 as SNEGSKA (reference sequence). V lost 1 base and J lost 4; bases outside the gene matches: 7. The CDR3 extends over 15 amino acids.

In this sample, this clonotype turned up a few times. The chain joins TRBV11-2 to TRBJ1-3, with a possible D match to TRBD1 (5 bases). V was clipped by 1 base and J by 4 bases, with 8 bases between them. Germline V gene data show CDR1 as SGHAT and CDR2 as FQNNGV. The CDR3 contains 14 residues. In DNA, the CDR3 is TGTGCCAGCAGCTTAGGACAGTACGGAAACACCATATATTTT. Encoded protein: CASSLGQYGNTIYF.

This clonotype has more than one count but fewer than ten. The genes are TRBV7-2 and TRBJ2-2; D is undetermined. This CDR3 spans 13 amino acids. V was shortened by 1 base and J by 6 bases, with 6 bases between the two germline ends. Germline V lookup: CDR1 SGHTA, CDR2 FQGNSA. The DNA for the CDR3 is TGTGCCAGCAGCTTAGTTGTCGCCGGGGAGCTGTTTTTT. Its translation: CASSLVVAGELFF.

This clonotype came up many times. The CDR3, as DNA: TGTGCCAGCAGCCAGCTAGCGGGGGGGCGCAATGAGCAGTTCTTC. Translated: CASSQLAGGRNEQFF. The rearrangement links TRBV4-2 to TRBJ2-1; 12 positions agree with TRBD2. After removal of 3 bases from V and 6 bases from J, the junction contained 3 bases not matched to a gene. Germline V gene data show CDR1 as LGHNA and CDR2 as YNFKEQ. The CDR3 loop spans 15 amino acids.

The J gene is TRBJ1-6, the V gene TRBV9, with D unclear. This CDR3 has 13 residues. CDR1 and CDR2 from the germline V gene are SGDLS and YYNGEE. V was cut by 4 bases and J by 6 bases, with 8 bases left in between. The CDR3 region is CASSPEPNSPLHF. For the CDR3, the DNA is TGTGCCAGCAGCCCCGAGCCTAATTCACCCCTCCACTTT.

The chain carries TRBV6-5 and TRBJ1-2; possibly TRBD1 for D (6 bases). Looked up from germline, CDR1 is MNHEY and CDR2 is SVGAGI. The CDR3 consists of 13 residues. Trimming pared 6 bases from V and 4 bases from J, leaving 12 bases between. In DNA, the CDR3 is TGTGCCAGCAGCTTTACAGGGCTCTATGGCTACACCTTC. Its translation: CASSFTGLYGYTF.

V usage is TRBV25-1 and J usage is TRBJ2-4; 12 positions match TRBD1. J was trimmed by 13 bases and V by 4 bases; bases with no gene match: 5. In germline, CDR1 is MGHDK, CDR2 SYGVNS. The CDR3 is made up of 13 amino acids. CDR3 DNA: TGTGCCAGCAGTGCATGGGGGACAGGGGGCCAGTACTTC. Residues: CASSAWGTGGQYF.

V usage is TRBV6-5 and J usage is TRBJ2-1, with D perhaps TRBD1 or TRBD2 (6 bases each). Germline CDR1 MNHEY, CDR2 SVGAGI. This CDR3 region has 15 residues. V lost 6 bases and J lost 2, with 14 bases in between. The CDR3 protein is CASSLMGGTYNEQFF. CDR3 nucleotide sequence: TGTGCCAGCAGCCTCATGGGGGGCACCTACAATGAGCAGTTCTTC.

This chain uses TRBV20-1 with TRBJ2-1; D not resolved. This CDR3 comprises 14 residues. V dropped 0 bases and J dropped 4 bases, with 10 bases sitting between them. Germline lookup yields CDR1 DFQATT and CDR2 SNEGSKA (reference sequence). CDR3 protein: CSARDPGRYNEQFF. As DNA, the CDR3 is TGCAGTGCTAGAGACCCCGGGCGGTACAATGAGCAGTTCTTC.

V gene TRBV20-1 combines with J gene TRBJ1-5; D gene unclear. CDR1 and CDR2 (germline): DFQATT, SNEGSKA (reference sequence). V lost 6 bases, J lost 0 bases, and 15 bases lay in between. The CDR3 consists of 15 residues. In nucleotides, the CDR3 is TGCAGTGCCCGTTTCGCGGGTAATAGCAATCAGCCCCAGCATTTT. Its translation is CSARFAGNSNQPQHF.

This chain connects TRBV5-1 to TRBJ1-1; D unresolved. Germline assignment: CDR1 SGHRS and CDR2 YFSETQ. The CDR3 has 15 residues. Between the trimmed V and J ends, which lost 5 bases and 0 bases, there was a span of 14 bases. The DNA for the CDR3 is TGCGCCAGCAGGCCACCTGGTACCATGAACACTGAAGCTTTCTTT. This gives the protein CASRPPGTMNTEAFF.

This clonotype was observed a handful of times. The rearrangement joins TRBV7-9 to TRBJ2-3; D is possibly TRBD2 (5 bases). V was pared by 4 bases and J by 1 base, with 15 bases between. The CDR3 runs 16 residues. Per germline, CDR1 SEHNR and CDR2 FQNEAQ (reference sequence). CDR3 nucleotide sequence: TGTGCCAGCAGCTCCGCACAGCTCGGGGGCACAGATACGCAGTATTTT. It specifies CASSSAQLGGTDTQYF.

This chain links TRBV12-3 or TRBV12-4 with TRBJ2-3; D is perhaps TRBD2 (6 bases). V was trimmed by 6 bases and J by 6 bases, leaving 10 bases between them. The CDR3 has 12 amino acids. CDR3 nucleotide sequence: TGTGCCAGCAGCGGGACTCGGGATACGCAGTATTTT. Its protein product is CASSGTRDTQYF.

This clonotype was counted between two and nine times. The chain has TRBV6-1 and TRBJ2-2, with 8 positions matching TRBD1. J was trimmed by 4 bases and V by 6 bases; bases with no gene match: 4. CDR1 and CDR2 (germline): MNHNS, SASEGT. CDR3 length: 14 amino acids. The CDR3 region has the DNA TGTGCCAGCAGGGACAGGGTCTCCACCGGGGAGCTGTTTTTT. Amino acid sequence: CASRDRVSTGELFF.

The rearrangement links TRBV3-1 to TRBJ2-1; no firm D call. The CDR3 length is 15 residues. Trimming took off 4 bases at V and 1 base at J, with 11 bases between the two ends. Germline values: CDR1 LGHDT, CDR2 YNNKEL (reference sequence). CDR3 sequence (DNA): TGTGCCAGCAGCCGTTCGGTGGCGTCCTACAATGAGCAGTTCTTC. Its translation is CASSRSVASYNEQFF.

In its sample, this clonotype was seen many times. This chain connects TRBV5-1 to TRBJ2-1; 12 bases line up with TRBD2. Looked up from germline, CDR1 is SGHRS and CDR2 is YFSETQ. This CDR3 comprises 16 residues. The V and J ends lost 4 bases and 8 bases, in that order; junction bases with no gene match: 10. The CDR3 is CASSTLLAGGVDEQFF. The CDR3 DNA reads as TGCGCCAGCAGCACTCTACTAGCGGGGGGTGTCGATGAGCAGTTCTTC.

This clonotype was picked up a small number of times. J is TRBJ2-3 and V is TRBV19; D call uncertain. This CDR3 is built from 11 residues. The V end was cut by 4 bases, the J end by 6 bases, with 5 bases between. Germline assignment: CDR1 LNHDA and CDR2 SQIVND (reference sequence). The CDR3 sequence: CASSTRDTQYF. CDR3 nucleotides: TGTGCCAGTAGTACCCGGGATACGCAGTATTTT.

The chain recombines TRBV28 with TRBJ1-4, with a possible D match to TRBD1 (5 bases). The CDR3 extends over 13 amino acids. Germline assignment: CDR1 MDHEN and CDR2 SYDVKM. Between the trimmed V and J ends, which lost 6 bases and 7 bases, there was a span of 12 bases. CDR3 in DNA: TGTGCCAGCAGCCCCGGGGCGTCTGAAAAACTGTTTTTT. It translates to CASSPGASEKLFF.

In its sample, this clonotype was seen a few times. V is TRBV5-1 and J is TRBJ2-5, with TRBD1 matching 12 bases. Per the germline V gene, CDR1 is SGHRS and CDR2 is YFSETQ. This CDR3 comprises 16 residues. Trimming removed 4 bases from V and 4 bases from J; junction bases left unmatched: 8. CDR3 nucleotide sequence: TGCGCCAGCAGCGTGACGGGACAGGGGGCGGGAGAGACCCAGTACTTC. Amino acid sequence: CASSVTGQGAGETQYF.

The chain couples TRBV6-2 or TRBV6-3 to TRBJ2-3; no reliable D call. The V gene lost 3 bases and the J gene lost 6 bases, with 4 bases spanning the gap. The germline V gene has CDR1 MNHEY and CDR2 SVGEGT. The CDR3 runs to 11 residues. CDR3 amino acids: CASSYMDTQYF. The DNA for the CDR3 is TGTGCCAGCAGTTATATGGATACGCAGTATTTT.

The V gene is TRBV6-2 or TRBV6-3, the J gene TRBJ2-3; D uncertain. The germline V gene encodes CDR1 MNHEY and CDR2 SVGEGT. The CDR3 has 11 residues. The V gene lost 5 bases and the J gene lost 11 bases, with 11 bases spanning the gap. The chain's CDR3 is CASSPYQGQYF. The CDR3 DNA is TGTGCCAGCAGTCCCTACCAAGGGCAGTATTTT.

The chain couples TRBV10-3 to TRBJ1-6; the D is unclear. The V end lost 0 bases, the J end lost 10 bases, and 13 bases lay between the germline ends. The CDR3 consists of 15 residues. CDR1 is ENHRY and CDR2 is SYGVKD in the germline V gene. This chain's CDR3 is CAISESGRFQSPLHF. CDR3 DNA: TGTGCCATCAGTGAGTCTGGAAGGTTCCAGTCACCCCTCCACTTT.

This clonotype was seen a few times. The rearrangement uses TRBV7-9 and TRBJ1-5; the match to TRBD1 covers 9 bases. With V trimmed by 4 bases and J by 6 bases, 1 base remained unmatched. The CDR3 sequence is 13 residues long. Germline CDR1 SEHNR, CDR2 FQNEAQ (reference sequence). The chain's CDR3 is CASSSQGAQPQHF. In DNA, the CDR3 is TGTGCCAGCAGCTCACAGGGGGCTCAGCCCCAGCATTTT.

CDR3 residues: CASGLTSGALTDTQYF. CDR3 DNA sequence: TGTGCCAGCGGACTGACTAGCGGGGCGCTCACAGATACGCAGTATTTT. V gene TRBV7-6 combines with J gene TRBJ2-3, with TRBD2 matching 11 bases. The CDR3 is 16 amino acids. Germline values: CDR1 SGHVS, CDR2 FNYEAQ. Germline trimming cut 8 bases from V and 2 bases from J; bases unmatched to any gene: 9. The full variable domain, completed using reference TRBV7-6 and TRBJ2-3, is GAGVSQSPRYKVTKRGQDVALRCDPISGHVSLYWYRQALGQGPEFLTYFNYEAQQDKSGLPNDRFSAERPEGSISTLTIQRTEQRDSAMYRCASGLTSGALTDTQYFGPGTRLTVL.

The CDR3 protein is CASSLVDGGTEAFF. For the CDR3, the DNA is TGTGCCAGCAGTTTAGTGGACGGAGGCACTGAAGCTTTCTTT. This chain uses TRBV12-3 or TRBV12-4 with TRBJ1-1; D is undetermined. V lost 1 base and J lost 4, with 10 bases in between. The CDR3 sequence is 14 residues long.

The chain has TRBV6-2 or TRBV6-3 and TRBJ1-5; D is unresolved. CDR1 is MNHEY and CDR2 is SVGEGT in the germline V gene. This CDR3 comprises 14 residues. The V gene lost 2 bases and the J gene lost 7 bases, with 12 bases spanning the gap. The CDR3 DNA sequence: TGTGCCAGCAGTTACGGGTGGGTTGGGCAGCCCCAGCATTTT. It translates to CASSYGWVGQPQHF.

At least ten counts were recorded for this clonotype. The chain uses TRBV20-1 and TRBJ2-4; D unclear. Germline loops: CDR1 DFQATT, CDR2 SNEGSKA (reference sequence). The germline V and J ends were trimmed by 4 bases and 0 bases, with 7 bases remaining between them. The CDR3 loop spans 13 amino acids. The DNA of the CDR3 is TGCAGTGCTACGGCGCTAGCCAAAAACATTCAGTACTTC. It specifies CSATALAKNIQYF.

This clonotype was seen at least ten times. The chain carries TRBV20-1 and TRBJ2-7, with 9 bases fitting TRBD2. This CDR3 spans 13 amino acids. CDR1 is DFQATT, CDR2 SNEGSKA, per germline (reference sequence). V shed 2 bases, J shed 2 bases, and the junction held 1 base outside the gene matches. CDR3 region: CSARPSGAYEQYV. CDR3 bases: TGCAGTGCTAGACCTAGCGGGGCCTACGAGCAGTACGTC.